A selection of T cell receptor beta chains follows, all from one sample in a study of vaccination and CD4 T cells after COVID-19. These receptors' targets are unknown. TCRdb reprocessed the PCR reads with MiXCR, giving one entry per CDR3 protein. The data contain about 26,000 distinct CDR3 sequences, 41% of them singletons. The input for sequencing was CD4+ T cells from blood, cultured in vitro, taken about 7 months after SARS-CoV-2 vaccination. The receptor source for this set is a human donor who had recovered from COVID-19. Each CDR3 is given with its conserved first and last residue. Each record gives: V gene, J gene, clone size, D gene, CDR3 DNA, CDR3 protein. The D gene is left open where the match is weak. The listing skips clone size in some rows; elsewhere it reads once, few, many or a size class.

V gene: TRBV7-2
J gene: TRBJ2-5
clone size: -
D gene: -
CDR3 DNA: TGTGCCAGCAGCTTGTTTGCCCCAGAGACCCAGTACTTC
CDR3 protein: CASSLFAPETQYF

V gene: TRBV28
J gene: TRBJ1-5
clone size: -
D gene: -
CDR3 DNA: TGTGCCAGCAGTCATGGTGGGGGGTTGGCTCAGCCCCAGCATTTT
CDR3 protein: CASSHGGGLAQPQHF

V gene: TRBV20-1
J gene: TRBJ1-5
clone size: medium-sized
D gene: -
CDR3 DNA: TGCAGTGCTATCCAGGGTGGGGGACAGCCCCAGCATTTT
CDR3 protein: CSAIQGGGQPQHF

V gene: TRBV7-3
J gene: TRBJ2-7
clone size: -
D gene: TRBD2
CDR3 DNA: TGTGCCAGCAGCTCCGTAGCGGGAGGGAGCTCCTACGAGCAGTACTTC
CDR3 protein: CASSSVAGGSSYEQYF

V gene: TRBV7-9
J gene: TRBJ2-7
clone size: -
D gene: TRBD1
CDR3 DNA: TGTGCCAGCAGCTACCAGACAGGGGGCTCCTACGAGCAGTACTTC
CDR3 protein: CASSYQTGGSYEQYF

V gene: TRBV5-4
J gene: TRBJ2-7
clone size: -
D gene: TRBD2
CDR3 DNA: TGTGCCAGCAGCCCAGACGCCGGGACTAGCGGGAGTAACGAGCAGTACTTC
CDR3 protein: CASSPDAGTSGSNEQYF

V gene: TRBV15
J gene: TRBJ2-7
clone size: medium-sized
D gene: -
CDR3 DNA: TGTGCCACCAGCAGAGACATTGTACGCGAGCAGTACTTC
CDR3 protein: CATSRDIVREQYF

V gene: TRBV7-6
J gene: TRBJ2-1
clone size: -
D gene: -
CDR3 DNA: TGTGCCAGCAGCTTAGGAATCTCCGGACCCAAAACATCCTACAATGAGCAGTTCTTC
CDR3 protein: CASSLGISGPKTSYNEQFF

V gene: TRBV7-8
J gene: TRBJ2-1
clone size: few
D gene: TRBD2
CDR3 DNA: TGTGCCAGCAGCTTAGCACTAGCGGGGGGACATGAGCAGTTCTTC
CDR3 protein: CASSLALAGGHEQFF

V gene: TRBV28
J gene: TRBJ1-1
clone size: -
D gene: -
CDR3 DNA: TGTGCCAGCAGTTTACCTAGGGACACTGAAGCTTTCTTT
CDR3 protein: CASSLPRDTEAFF

V gene: TRBV20-1
J gene: TRBJ1-1
clone size: few
D gene: -
CDR3 DNA: TGCAGTGCTTGGTGGAGGGGAAACACTGAAGCTTTCTTT
CDR3 protein: CSAWWRGNTEAFF

V gene: TRBV19
J gene: TRBJ1-1
clone size: -
D gene: -
CDR3 DNA: TGTGCCAGTAGAGTATCCGGGGGGAGGAACACTGAAGCTTTCTTT
CDR3 protein: CASRVSGGRNTEAFF

V gene: TRBV7-2
J gene: TRBJ2-3
clone size: -
D gene: -
CDR3 DNA: TGTGCCAGCAGCTTAGGCCAAATCACAGATACGCAGTATTTT
CDR3 protein: CASSLGQITDTQYF

V gene: TRBV20-1
J gene: TRBJ2-7
clone size: -
D gene: TRBD2
CDR3 DNA: TGCAGTGCTCAACGCGGGAGGGCCTACGAGCAGTACTTC
CDR3 protein: CSAQRGRAYEQYF

V gene: TRBV7-8
J gene: TRBJ1-5
clone size: few
D gene: -
CDR3 DNA: TGTGCCAGCAGCTCTACGGACGCCTATTATAGCAATCAGCCCCAGCATTTT
CDR3 protein: CASSSTDAYYSNQPQHF

V gene: TRBV6-1
J gene: TRBJ2-3
clone size: -
D gene: -
CDR3 DNA: TGTGCCAGCCGGGACTCAGGCACAGATACGCAGTATTTT
CDR3 protein: CASRDSGTDTQYF

V gene: TRBV20-1
J gene: TRBJ2-5
clone size: -
D gene: -
CDR3 DNA: TGCAGTGCTAGAGGACAGATGAGGGGCCAAGAGACCCAGTACTTC
CDR3 protein: CSARGQMRGQETQYF

V gene: TRBV7-2
J gene: TRBJ2-6
clone size: -
D gene: TRBD2
CDR3 DNA: TGTGCCAGCAGCCTGAGGACTAGCGGGTTACTCTCTGGGGCCAACGTCCTGACTTTC
CDR3 protein: CASSLRTSGLLSGANVLTF

V gene: TRBV7-6
J gene: TRBJ2-5
clone size: -
D gene: TRBD1
CDR3 DNA: TGTGCTAGCAGGCGGGACAGGGTCCGGAAGACCCAGTACTTC
CDR3 protein: CASRRDRVRKTQYF

V gene: TRBV28
J gene: TRBJ2-1
clone size: -
D gene: TRBD1
CDR3 DNA: TGTGCCAGCAGTCGACAGGGCCTGTACAATGAGCAGTTCTTC
CDR3 protein: CASSRQGLYNEQFF

V gene: TRBV28
J gene: TRBJ2-3
clone size: -
D gene: -
CDR3 DNA: TGTGCCAGCAGTTTGGGTGCGGGATCCGTAGATACGCAGTATTTT
CDR3 protein: CASSLGAGSVDTQYF

V gene: TRBV25-1
J gene: TRBJ2-1
clone size: -
D gene: TRBD2
CDR3 DNA: TGTGCCAGCAGTGGCGGGACTAGCGGGAGTGGGGAGCAGTTCTTC
CDR3 protein: CASSGGTSGSGEQFF

V gene: TRBV28
J gene: TRBJ1-3
clone size: -
D gene: -
CDR3 DNA: TGTGCCAGCAGTCCGAGGGCTGGAAACACCATATATTTT
CDR3 protein: CASSPRAGNTIYF

V gene: TRBV27
J gene: TRBJ2-3
clone size: -
D gene: -
CDR3 DNA: TGTGCCAGCAAAGGTGGAACAGTGAGATTTTCGGATACGCAGTATTTT
CDR3 protein: CASKGGTVRFSDTQYF

V gene: TRBV28
J gene: TRBJ1-5
clone size: -
D gene: -
CDR3 DNA: TGTGCCAGCAGTTTGAGGCCACAGCCCCAGCATTTT
CDR3 protein: CASSLRPQPQHF

V gene: TRBV20-1
J gene: TRBJ2-1
clone size: -
D gene: TRBD2
CDR3 DNA: TGCAGTGCTAGAGAGGACGGGACTAGCGGTTACAATGAGCAGTTCTTC
CDR3 protein: CSAREDGTSGYNEQFF

V gene: TRBV28
J gene: TRBJ2-5
clone size: -
D gene: -
CDR3 DNA: TGTGCCAGCAGTTTATCGGTGGCTAGTGTCCTACAAGAGACCCAGTACTTC
CDR3 protein: CASSLSVASVLQETQYF

V gene: TRBV19
J gene: TRBJ2-7
clone size: -
D gene: -
CDR3 DNA: TGTGCCAGTAGTATAGGAGGTTCGGGGCTTGAGTCCTACGAGCAGTACTTC
CDR3 protein: CASSIGGSGLESYEQYF

V gene: TRBV20-1
J gene: TRBJ1-1
clone size: -
D gene: -
CDR3 DNA: TGCAGTGCTAGATCAGCCTTACAAGCTTTCTTT
CDR3 protein: CSARSALQAFF

V gene: TRBV20-1
J gene: TRBJ2-7
clone size: few
D gene: -
CDR3 DNA: TGCAGTGCCCCCGCGAGCGGAGGTTCCTACGAGCAGTACTTC
CDR3 protein: CSAPASGGSYEQYF

V gene: TRBV19
J gene: TRBJ1-2
clone size: -
D gene: TRBD1
CDR3 DNA: TGTGCCAGTCGAAGGTCAGGGGGGGACTATGGCTACACCTTC
CDR3 protein: CASRRSGGDYGYTF

V gene: TRBV28
J gene: TRBJ2-3
clone size: -
D gene: -
CDR3 DNA: TGTGCCAGCAGTTTGGCCTCGCAGGACACAGATACGCAGTATTTT
CDR3 protein: CASSLASQDTDTQYF

V gene: TRBV4-3
J gene: TRBJ2-7
clone size: few
D gene: -
CDR3 DNA: TGCGCCAGCAGCCAAGCAAGGACAAGACAGTACTTC
CDR3 protein: CASSQARTRQYF

V gene: TRBV7-3
J gene: TRBJ2-1
clone size: few
D gene: TRBD1
CDR3 DNA: TGTGCCAGCAGCGACGACAGGGGTGTACGCAATGAGCAGTTCTTC
CDR3 protein: CASSDDRGVRNEQFF

V gene: TRBV19
J gene: TRBJ1-2
clone size: -
D gene: -
CDR3 DNA: TGTGCCAGTAGTACCCACAGTCCGGGACAAGGAAACTATGGCTACACCTTC
CDR3 protein: CASSTHSPGQGNYGYTF